These 30 T cell receptor beta chains share one sample of origin, sequenced in a study of blood T cell repertoires in COVID-19. Clones were sequenced by immunoSEQ multiplex PCR, and TCRdb holds only the in-frame ones, with some missing. The data show about 98,000 clones, roughly 80% seen once. Sequencing was performed on peripheral blood. All receptors come from a woman aged 80 or over with acute or convalescent COVID-19.

The gene calls are TRBV28 and TRBJ2-3; a possible D gene is TRBD2 (6 bases). The CDR3 runs to 13 residues. Between the trimmed V and J ends, which lost 10 bases and 0 bases, there was a span of 11 bases. Germline V gene lookup returns CDR1 MDHEN and CDR2 SYDVKM. CDR3 region: CATRDSSTDTQYF. CDR3 nucleotide sequence: TGTGCCACCCGGGACTCTAGCACAGATACGCAGTATTTT.

This clone turned up a few times. V and J are TRBV2 and TRBJ2-3; 8 bases line up with TRBD2. The CDR3 is made up of 16 amino acids. Unmatched junction bases numbered 10, after V lost 6 bases and J lost 2 bases. The V gene's germline CDR1 is SNHLY and CDR2 FYNNEI. The CDR3 here is CASRFRAGASTDTQYF. The CDR3 DNA reads as TGTGCCAGCAGATTCAGAGCGGGGGCGTCCACAGATACGCAGTATTTT.

This clone was found once. The chain employs TRBV7-8 and TRBJ2-3; TRBD1 agrees at 7 bases. Losses at the gene ends were 7 bases for V and 0 bases for J; bases not matched to a gene: 7. CDR1 and CDR2 (germline): SGHVS, FQNEAQ. The CDR3 extends over 15 amino acids. For the CDR3, the DNA is TGTGCCAGCACCGGACCGGGACAGAGCACAGATACGCAGTATTTT. Its translation is CASTGPGQSTDTQYF. The full variable domain, rest sourced from reference TRBV7-8 and TRBJ2-3, is GAGVSQSPRYKVAKRGQDVALRCDPISGHVSLFWYQQALGQGPEFLTYFQNEAQLDKSGLPSDRFFAERPEGSVSTLKIQRTQQEDSAVYLCASTGPGQSTDTQYFGPGTRLTVL.

This chain joins TRBV20-1 and TRBJ2-3; TRBD2 matches at 14 bases. Looked up from germline, CDR1 is DFQATT and CDR2 is SNEGSKA (reference sequence). V trimming: 3 bases; J trimming: 2 bases; junction bases outside the gene matches: 7. The CDR3 spans 17 residues. CDR3 DNA sequence: TGCAGTGCTAGTCGACTAGCGGGGGGGACTAACACAGATACGCAGTATTTT. Translated: CSASRLAGGTNTDTQYF.

This chain uses TRBV7-6 with TRBJ2-4; possibly TRBD1 for D (5 bases). The CDR3 runs 15 residues. The V and J ends lost 4 bases and 1 base respectively, with 11 bases between them. Germline values: CDR1 SGHVS, CDR2 FNYEAQ. The CDR3 DNA is TGTGCCAGCAGCTCCTCTTACAGGGCCAAAAACATTCAGTACTTC. It is translated as CASSSSYRAKNIQYF.

This chain joins TRBV6-4 and TRBJ1-6; 7 bases match TRBD1. J lost 9 bases, V lost 6 bases, and 8 bases had no gene match. The CDR3 is 14 amino acids. Looked up from germline, CDR1 is MRHNA and CDR2 is SNTAGT. The CDR3 protein is CASSADRAGSPLHF. The CDR3 coding sequence is TGTGCCAGCAGCGCAGACAGGGCAGGTTCACCCCTCCACTTT.

This chain connects TRBV2 to TRBJ2-5, with D possibly being TRBD2 (7 bases). The CDR3 loop spans 15 amino acids. The V end lost 4 bases, the J end lost 3 bases, and 15 bases lay between the germline ends. The V gene's germline CDR1 is SNHLY and CDR2 FYNNEI. As DNA, the CDR3 is TGTGCCAGCAGTGCGGGGGGCCCAATGAAAGAGACCCAGTACTTC. Its protein product is CASSAGGPMKETQYF.

The V gene is TRBV5-6, the J gene TRBJ1-2, with 7 bases lining up with TRBD1. V lost 5 bases, J lost 4 bases, and 8 bases stayed unmatched. The CDR3 loop spans 14 amino acids. Germline CDR1 SGHDT, CDR2 YYEEEE. CDR3 bases: TGTGCCAGCAGTGAACAGGGGACGGGCTATGGCTACACCTTC. The encoded protein is CASSEQGTGYGYTF.

The chain combines TRBV5-6 with TRBJ2-1; the match to TRBD2 covers 15 bases. CDR3 length: 16 amino acids. V shed 4 bases, J shed 8 bases, and the junction held 7 bases outside the gene matches. Germline V lookup: CDR1 SGHDT, CDR2 YYEEEE. CDR3 bases: TGTGCCAGCAGCCTATGGACTAGCGGGGGGGCCTATGAGCAGTTCTTC. It yields the protein CASSLWTSGGAYEQFF.

This rearrangement joins TRBV12-3 or TRBV12-4 to TRBJ1-2; 8 bases line up with TRBD1. Germline trimming cut 4 bases from V and 8 bases from J; bases unmatched to any gene: 6. This CDR3 is built from 13 residues. DNA of the CDR3: TGTGCCAGCAGTTCCGGACAGGGCCTCGGCTACACCTTC. Translation gives CASSSGQGLGYTF.

This chain joins TRBV2 and TRBJ2-7; a weak D match, TRBD2 (6 bases). Trimming pared 6 bases from V and 8 bases from J, leaving 20 bases between. Germline V gene sequence: CDR1 SNHLY, CDR2 FYNNEI. The CDR3 consists of 14 residues. The CDR3, as DNA: TGTGCCAGCAGGTTACGGGACTCCCGGAACAAGCAGTACGTC. Amino acid sequence: CASRLRDSRNKQYV.

This chain joins TRBV6-2 or TRBV6-3 and TRBJ2-5; D possibly corresponds to TRBD1 (5 bases). CDR3 size: 15 residues. V dropped 0 bases and J dropped 0 bases, with 8 bases sitting between them. Per germline, CDR1 MNHEY and CDR2 SVGEGT. The chain's CDR3 is CASSYSIGDQETQYF. In DNA form, the CDR3 reads TGTGCCAGCAGTTACTCTATAGGGGACCAAGAGACCCAGTACTTC.

The genes are TRBV4-3 and TRBJ1-5; D gene ambiguous. With 0 bases removed from V and 1 base from J, the gap between germline ends came to 7 bases. The CDR3 length is 15 residues. Germline-derived CDR1 and CDR2 are LGHNA and YSLEER. CDR3 sequence reads: CASSQDGRSNQPQHF. The CDR3 coding sequence is TGCGCCAGCAGCCAAGATGGGAGAAGCAATCAGCCCCAGCATTTT.

The gene calls are TRBV5-8 and TRBJ2-2, with D possibly TRBD1 on 6 matching bases. The CDR3 runs to 15 residues. Trimming pared 3 bases from V and 1 base from J, leaving 10 bases between. Germline values: CDR1 SGHTS, CDR2 YDEGEE. The CDR3 region is CASSSWGLNTGELFF. CDR3 DNA sequence: TGTGCCAGCAGCTCGTGGGGGCTGAACACCGGGGAGCTGTTTTTT. Full variable domain (missing parts from reference TRBV5-8 and TRBJ2-2): EAGVTQSPTHLIKTRGQQATLRCSPISGHTSVYWYQQALGLGLQFLLWYDEGEERNRGNFPPRFSGRQFPNYSSELNVNALELEDSALYLCASSSWGLNTGELFFGEGSRLTVL.

The chain joins TRBV3-1 (or the pseudogene TRBV3-2) to TRBJ1-1; D perhaps matches TRBD1 (5 bases). CDR3 length equals 14 residues. The V gene lost 1 base and the J gene lost 5 bases, with 11 bases spanning the gap. Germline CDR1 reads LGHDT; CDR2 reads YNNKEL (reference sequence). CDR3 region: CASSQAVRVTEAFF. CDR3 nucleotides: TGTGCCAGCAGCCAAGCCGTCAGGGTGACTGAAGCTTTCTTT.

The rearrangement joins TRBV18 to TRBJ2-3; 7 nucleotides line up with TRBD1. After removal of 7 bases from V and 4 bases from J, the junction contained 5 bases not matched to a gene. The germline V gene has CDR1 KGHSH and CDR2 LQKENI. CDR3 length: 13 amino acids. The CDR3 is CASLTGTADTQYF. The CDR3 bases are TGTGCCAGCTTAACCGGGACAGCAGATACGCAGTATTTT.

This chain uses TRBV15 with TRBJ1-1; D gene unclear. CDR3 size: 14 residues. Deletions cut 1 base from V and 0 bases from J, with 6 bases between. CDR1 is LNHNV, CDR2 YYDKDF, per germline (reference sequence). CDR3 sequence reads: CATSRATLNTEAFF. CDR3 DNA sequence: TGTGCCACCAGCAGAGCCACACTGAACACTGAAGCTTTCTTT.

Turning to this clone: Additional DNA sequences in this sample encode the identical CDR3. The chain joins TRBV5-1 to TRBJ2-5; 10 nucleotides match TRBD1. The CDR3 is made up of 13 amino acids. The ends lost 4 bases at V and 5 bases at J; junction bases unmatched: 2. The germline gives CDR1 SGHRS, CDR2 YFSETQ. CDR3 DNA: TGCGCCAGCAGCCCGGGACAGGGGGAGACCCAGTACTTC. It is translated as CASSPGQGETQYF.

The genes are TRBV5-1 and TRBJ1-1, with a tentative D call TRBD1 (6 bases). V dropped 6 bases and J dropped 1 base, with 13 bases sitting between them. Looked up from germline, CDR1 is SGHRS and CDR2 is YFSETQ. CDR3 length equals 14 residues. In nucleotides, the CDR3 is TGCGCCAGCAACCCCCAAGGGGGGAACACTGAAGCTTTCTTT. It codes for CASNPQGGNTEAFF. The whole variable domain, remainder taken from reference TRBV5-1 and TRBJ1-1, is KAGVTQTPRYLIKTRGQQVTLSCSPISGHRSVSWYQQTPGQGLQFLFEYFSETQRNKGNFPGRFSGRQFSNSRSEMNVSTLELGDSALYLCASNPQGGNTEAFFGQGTRLTVV.

The V gene is TRBV7-2, the J gene TRBJ2-3; TRBD2 agrees at 9 bases. The length of the CDR3 is 15 residues. Germline V gives CDR1 SGHTA, CDR2 FQGNSA. V dropped 1 base and J dropped 6; count of bases not matched to a gene: 5. The CDR3 nucleotides read TGTGCCAGCAGCTTAGTTCTAGCGGGGAAGGATACGCAGTATTTT. Protein product: CASSLVLAGKDTQYF.

This chain links TRBV6-5 with TRBJ2-3; TRBD2 might be the D (7 bases). The V gene lost 7 bases and the J gene lost 4 bases, with 18 bases spanning the gap. The length of the CDR3 is 15 residues. The germline V gene encodes CDR1 MNHEY and CDR2 SVGAGI. CDR3 sequence (DNA): TGTGCCAGCACCCTAGAGGGGGGGCCTTCAGATACGCAGTATTTT. Its translation: CASTLEGGPSDTQYF.

There are a few counts of this clone. The rearrangement links TRBV9 to TRBJ1-1; possible D gene TRBD1, 6 bases. The CDR3 is 15 amino acids. Germline V gives CDR1 SGDLS, CDR2 YYNGEE. Trimming removed 0 bases from V and 1 base from J, with 10 bases in between. The CDR3, as DNA: TGTGCCAGCAGCGTAGGCGTCAGGGGGAACACTGAAGCTTTCTTT. Amino acids: CASSVGVRGNTEAFF. The whole variable domain, filled in from reference TRBV9 and TRBJ1-1, reads DSGVTQTPKHLITATGQRVTLRCSPRSGDLSVYWYQQSLDQGLQFLIQYYNGEERAKGNILERFSAQQFPDLHSELNLSSLELGDSALYFCASSVGVRGNTEAFFGQGTRLTVV.

The chain links TRBV11-3 to TRBJ1-1, with 8 bases lining up with TRBD1. Germline V CDR1 and CDR2: SGHNT, YENEEA. The CDR3 contains 13 residues. J gave up 5 bases and V 5 bases, and 4 bases lay outside the gene matches. The CDR3 is CASSLTGETEAFF. CDR3 in DNA: TGTGCCAGCAGCCTGACAGGGGAAACTGAAGCTTTCTTT.

This chain joins TRBV6-5 and TRBJ2-7, with TRBD2 matching over 9 bases. Germline CDR1 reads MNHEY; CDR2 reads SVGAGI. Trimming took 6 bases from V and 6 from J; bases not matched to a gene: 12. This CDR3 is built from 15 residues. The CDR3 region is CASRSLAGLRLEQYV. The CDR3 coding sequence is TGTGCCAGCAGATCCCTAGCGGGGCTCCGCCTCGAGCAGTACGTC.

The chain links TRBV5-6 to TRBJ1-4, with 7 bases lining up with TRBD1. The CDR3 covers 14 residues. The J segment lost 7 bases and the V segment lost 2 bases, leaving 5 bases of the junction unmatched. Germline assignment: CDR1 SGHDT and CDR2 YYEEEE. The CDR3 region has the DNA TGTGCCAGCAGCTTAGGGGGCATGGGTGAAAAACTGTTTTTT. Its protein product is CASSLGGMGEKLFF. Full variable domain (outside the CDR3, taken from reference TRBV5-6 and TRBJ1-4): DAGVTQSPTHLIKTRGQQVTLRCSPKSGHDTVSWYQQALGQGPQFIFQYYEEEERQRGNFPDRFSGHQFPNYSSELNVNALLLGDSALYLCASSLGGMGEKLFFGSGTQLSVL.

This clone appeared once. The rearrangement uses TRBV18 and TRBJ1-5, with D maybe TRBD1 (5 bases). This CDR3 region has 16 residues. Germline assignment: CDR1 KGHSH and CDR2 LQKENI. V was trimmed by 3 bases and J by 2 bases, leaving 14 bases between them. CDR3 nucleotide sequence: TGTGCCAGCTCACCTACGCAGGGACTTGGCAATCAGCCCCAGCATTTT. This codes for CASSPTQGLGNQPQHF. Using reference TRBV18 and TRBJ1-5 for the parts outside the CDR3, the full variable domain is NAGVMQNPRHLVRRRGQEARLRCSPMKGHSHVYWYRQLPEEGLKFMVYLQKENIIDESGMPKERFSAEFPKEGPSILRIQQVVRGDSAAYFCASSPTQGLGNQPQHFGDGTRLSIL.

The chain is built from TRBV3-1 (or the pseudogene TRBV3-2) and TRBJ1-1; 11 bases agree with TRBD1. The CDR3 has 17 residues. With V trimmed by 3 bases and J by 7 bases, 13 bases remained unmatched. CDR1 is LGHDT, CDR2 YNNKEL, per germline (reference sequence). Here the CDR3 reads CASSQPSGTGGQIEAFF. For the CDR3, the DNA is TGTGCCAGCAGCCAGCCCTCCGGGACAGGGGGGCAAATTGAAGCTTTCTTT.

This clone showed up just a few times. This chain uses TRBV12-3 or TRBV12-4 with TRBJ2-3, with a weak D call TRBD2 (5 bases). V gave up 7 bases and J gave up 4 bases, with 12 bases separating them. The length of the CDR3 is 13 residues. The CDR3 protein is CASTGRQADTQYF. The CDR3 DNA reads TGTGCCAGCACTGGGAGACAAGCAGATACGCAGTATTTT.

The chain combines TRBV18 with TRBJ2-7; 7 nucleotides match TRBD2. Germline CDR1 is KGHSH and CDR2 is LQKENI. The CDR3 loop spans 15 amino acids. With 2 bases clipped from V and 0 bases from J, the junction kept 4 bases outside the gene matches. The CDR3 DNA sequence: TGTGCCAGCTCACCATCCAGCGGGGTCTCCTACGAGCAGTACTTC. It translates to CASSPSSGVSYEQYF.

This chain joins TRBV7-8 and TRBJ2-3, with 12 bases fitting TRBD2. Germline V gene data show CDR1 as SGHVS and CDR2 as FQNEAQ. This CDR3 is built from 16 residues. Trimming removed 5 bases from V and 4 bases from J; junction bases left unmatched: 7. The CDR3 loop is CASSIRLAGGSDTQYF. Written as DNA, the CDR3 is TGTGCCAGCAGCATTCGCCTAGCGGGGGGGTCAGATACGCAGTATTTT.